This TCR beta chain is drawn from a study of blood T cells in healthy people across ages (dated by TCRdb to the mid-2010s). About the full investigation: In model experiments, template switching captured roughly one uniquely barcoded TCR beta cDNA molecule for every two T cells. Age-related changes in TCR beta repertoire diversity were measured in the study by deep sequencing normalized with unique cDNA molecular identifiers. Donors were grouped into four age groups: young (average roughly 15 years), middle-aged (about 38), aged (approximately 58) and long-lived (approximately 75). To avoid experimental bias, donors of different ages were spread randomly across the sequencing lanes. Two additional independent replicas of 1 million unique cDNA reads from the same blood draw were analyzed for two donors (one aged 18 to 30 and one aged 80 or older). Overall study results and their limits: Total diversity estimates from one million sequenced T cells were considered lower bounds and underestimates. Since profiling was done on bulk unsorted PBMCs, naive and antigen-experienced compartments could not be conclusively compared. Because the CMV infection status of the donors was unknown, age-related changes in expanded clonotypes may potentially have been confounded. A strong correlation was found between observed TCR beta diversity and the percentage of naive T cells measured by flow cytometry. The long-lived group showed more naive CD4+ T cells, fewer expanded clones and increased TCR diversity than the aged group, suggesting age selection. Observed TCR beta diversity per million T cells fell roughly linearly with age, and a significant reduction was already apparent by age around 44.

V loses 4 bases at its end and J loses 0 bases; junction bases beyond the gene matches: 5. The CDR3, cysteine through phenylalanine, is 15 amino acids long. The sequence is cut down to CDR3 DNA, 45 bases in frame from base 1. For CDR1 and CDR2, the germline V gene (reference sequence) lists LGHDT and YNNKEL. On this clonotype: This receptor's antigen is unknown. The sample holds no much larger clone one base away, and base qualities are not on file.

The library relied on 5' RACE. The sequencer was an Illumina HiSeq 2500. A second PCR of about 6 to 12 cycles was performed with a sample-barcoded 5' primer and a J-beta primer mix. Each TCR beta cDNA molecule received a unique molecular identifier from a template-switch 5' adaptor carrying 12 random nucleotides. Each sample yielded at least 2.5 million CDR3-containing paired-end reads. First-strand cDNA synthesis was performed from all RNA using the Mint cDNA synthesis kit, with priming by a TRBC-specific oligonucleotide. Following uracil-DNA glycosylase treatment, a first 18-cycle PCR with universal primers M1SS and BC2_uni_R was performed on all cDNA. The paper's processing steps were these. Normalization of each sample was performed by random selection of 1 million high-quality reads, each carrying a distinct molecular identifier. Instead of being binned into consensus sequences, reads with shared molecular identifiers were discarded. MiTCR, set to a Q25 quality threshold and the strictest error-elimination algorithm, was used for CDR3 identification, clonotype clustering and error correction. A nonparametric unseen species model using Euler transformation provided a lower-bound estimate of total TCR beta diversity. Using fastp trimming at Q25 and MiXCR clonotype assembly, TCRdb reanalyzed the public sequencing data and kept in-frame beta chains. All rows with the same CDR3 protein become a single entry with the most common DNA and genes. The V and J calls, along with clone size, are taken from TCRdb and not from the paper's own processing. The sample table lists approximately 800,000 distinct CDR3 sequences, 53% of them with a count of one. The ten largest account for under 50% of the sample.

Systemically healthy Caucasian individuals from Russia, some 36 in total and aged about 6 to 100 years, were included as donors. Around 10 milliliters of peripheral blood were drawn from each donor into EDTA-treated Vacutainer tubes. Ficoll-Paque density-gradient centrifugation was used to isolate PBMCs, with at least 6.5 million obtained per sample. Trizol reagent was used to extract total RNA from the PBMCs, yielding at least 6 micrograms per sample. Naive CD45RAhigh/CD27high T cell percentages were measured by flow cytometry on a PBMC aliquot from every donor. The chain was built from TRBV3-1 and TRBJ2-5; 7 central bases correspond to TRBD2. Material: blood. This TCR derives from a man older than 75 in good health. The CDR3 protein is CASSPDGGNQETQYF. The base sequence is TGTGCCAGCAGCCCCGACGGGGGGAACCAAGAGACCCAGTACTTC.